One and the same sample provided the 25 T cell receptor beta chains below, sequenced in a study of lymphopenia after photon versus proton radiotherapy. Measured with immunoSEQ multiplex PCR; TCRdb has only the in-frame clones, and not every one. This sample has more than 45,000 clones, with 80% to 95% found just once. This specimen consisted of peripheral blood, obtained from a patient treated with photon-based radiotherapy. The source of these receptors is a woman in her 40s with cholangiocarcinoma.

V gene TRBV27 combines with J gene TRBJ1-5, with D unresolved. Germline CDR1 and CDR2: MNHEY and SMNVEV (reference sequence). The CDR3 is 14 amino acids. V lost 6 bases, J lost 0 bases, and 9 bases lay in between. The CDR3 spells CASRVSYSNQPQHF. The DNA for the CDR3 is TGTGCCAGCAGGGTTAGTTATAGCAATCAGCCCCAGCATTTT.

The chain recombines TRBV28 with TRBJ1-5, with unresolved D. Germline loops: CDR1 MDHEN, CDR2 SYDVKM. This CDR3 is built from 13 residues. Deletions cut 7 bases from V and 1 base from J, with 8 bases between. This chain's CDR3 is CASNTPSNQPQHF. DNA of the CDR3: TGTGCCAGCAATACCCCGAGCAATCAGCCCCAGCATTTT.

CDR3 loop: CASSFRRNSGNTIYF. CDR3 coding DNA: TGTGCCAGCAGCTTCCGGAGGAACTCTGGAAACACCATATATTTT. The gene calls are TRBV5-8 and TRBJ1-3; the D is unclear. The CDR3 extends over 15 amino acids. CDR1 and CDR2 from the germline V gene are SGHTS and YDEGEE. Trimming pared 2 bases from V and 0 bases from J, leaving 9 bases between.

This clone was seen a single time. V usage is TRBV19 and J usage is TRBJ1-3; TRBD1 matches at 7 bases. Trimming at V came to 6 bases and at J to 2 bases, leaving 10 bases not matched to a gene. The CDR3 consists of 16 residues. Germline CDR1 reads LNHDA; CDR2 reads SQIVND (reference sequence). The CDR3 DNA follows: TGTGCCAGTAGGGAGGGGGCGATACGGGCTGGAAACACCATATATTTT. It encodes CASREGAIRAGNTIYF.

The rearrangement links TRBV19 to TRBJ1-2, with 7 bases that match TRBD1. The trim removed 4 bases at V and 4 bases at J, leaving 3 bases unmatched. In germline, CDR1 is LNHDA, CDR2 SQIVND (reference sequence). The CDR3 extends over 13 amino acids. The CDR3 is CASSRGQFYGYTF. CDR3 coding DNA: TGTGCCAGTAGTAGGGGACAGTTCTATGGCTACACCTTC.

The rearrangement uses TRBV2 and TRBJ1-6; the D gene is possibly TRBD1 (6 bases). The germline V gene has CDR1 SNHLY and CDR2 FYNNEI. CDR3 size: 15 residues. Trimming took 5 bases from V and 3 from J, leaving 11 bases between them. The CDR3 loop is CASSFRDNYNSPLHF. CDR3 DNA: TGTGCCAGCAGTTTCCGGGACAACTATAATTCACCCCTCCACTTT.

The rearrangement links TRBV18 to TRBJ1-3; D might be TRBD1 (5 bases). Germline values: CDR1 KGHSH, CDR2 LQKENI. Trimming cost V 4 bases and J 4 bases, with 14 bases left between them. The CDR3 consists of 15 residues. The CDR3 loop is CASSQSGGSGNTIYF. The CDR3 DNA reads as TGTGCCAGCTCACAGTCCGGGGGATCCGGAAACACCATATATTTT.

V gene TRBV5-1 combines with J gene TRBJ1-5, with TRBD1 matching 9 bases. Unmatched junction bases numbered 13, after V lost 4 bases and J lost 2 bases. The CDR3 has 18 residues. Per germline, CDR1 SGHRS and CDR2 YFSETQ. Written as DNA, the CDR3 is TGCGCCAGCAGCCCGGGGACAGGGAGCCCCACTGGCAATCAGCCCCAGCATTTT. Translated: CASSPGTGSPTGNQPQHF.

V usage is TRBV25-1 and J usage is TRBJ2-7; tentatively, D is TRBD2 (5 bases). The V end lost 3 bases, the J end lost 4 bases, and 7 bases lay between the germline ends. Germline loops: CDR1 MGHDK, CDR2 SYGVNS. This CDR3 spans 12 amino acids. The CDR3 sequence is CASSDRGYEQYF. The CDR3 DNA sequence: TGTGCCAGCAGTGACCGGGGATACGAGCAGTACTTC.

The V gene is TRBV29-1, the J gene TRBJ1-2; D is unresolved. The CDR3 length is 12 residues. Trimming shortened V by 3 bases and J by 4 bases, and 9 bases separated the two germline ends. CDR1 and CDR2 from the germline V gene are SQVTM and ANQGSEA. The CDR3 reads CSVEMGPYGYTF. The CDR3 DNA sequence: TGCAGCGTTGAGATGGGTCCCTATGGCTACACCTTC.

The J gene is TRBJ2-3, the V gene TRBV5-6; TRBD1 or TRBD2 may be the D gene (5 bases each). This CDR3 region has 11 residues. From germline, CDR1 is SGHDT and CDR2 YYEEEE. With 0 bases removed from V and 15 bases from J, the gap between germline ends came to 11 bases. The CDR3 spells CASSLVGDAYF. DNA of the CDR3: TGTGCCAGCAGCTTGGTCGGGGACGCATATTTT. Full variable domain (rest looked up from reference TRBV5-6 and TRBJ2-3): DAGVTQSPTHLIKTRGQQVTLRCSPKSGHDTVSWYQQALGQGPQFIFQYYEEEERQRGNFPDRFSGHQFPNYSSELNVNALLLGDSALYLCASSLVGDAYFGPGTRLTVL.

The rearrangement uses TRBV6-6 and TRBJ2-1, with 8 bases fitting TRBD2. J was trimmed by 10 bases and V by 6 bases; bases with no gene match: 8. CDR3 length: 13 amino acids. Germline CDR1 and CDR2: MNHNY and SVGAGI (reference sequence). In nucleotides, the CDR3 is TGTGCCAGCAGAAACCGGGGGGGCAGCGAGCAGTTCTTC. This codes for CASRNRGGSEQFF.

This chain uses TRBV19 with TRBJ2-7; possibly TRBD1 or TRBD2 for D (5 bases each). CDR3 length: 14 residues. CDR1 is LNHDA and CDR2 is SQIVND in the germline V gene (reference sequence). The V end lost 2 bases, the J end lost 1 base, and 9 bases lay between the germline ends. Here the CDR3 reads CASSIYEGSYEQYF. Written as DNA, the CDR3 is TGTGCCAGTAGTATATATGAGGGGTCCTACGAGCAGTACTTC.

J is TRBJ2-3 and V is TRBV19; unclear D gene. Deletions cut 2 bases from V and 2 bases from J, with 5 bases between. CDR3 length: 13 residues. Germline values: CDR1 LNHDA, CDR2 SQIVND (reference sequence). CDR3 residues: CASSIRLTDTQYF. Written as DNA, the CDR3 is TGTGCCAGTAGTATACGTCTCACAGATACGCAGTATTTT.

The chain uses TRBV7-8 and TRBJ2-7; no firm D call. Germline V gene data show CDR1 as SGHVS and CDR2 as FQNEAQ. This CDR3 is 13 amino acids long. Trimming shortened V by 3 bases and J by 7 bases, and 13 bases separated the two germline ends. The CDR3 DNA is TGTGCCAGCAGCTTTCTCAGAATGGGGGAGCAGTACTTC. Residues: CASSFLRMGEQYF.

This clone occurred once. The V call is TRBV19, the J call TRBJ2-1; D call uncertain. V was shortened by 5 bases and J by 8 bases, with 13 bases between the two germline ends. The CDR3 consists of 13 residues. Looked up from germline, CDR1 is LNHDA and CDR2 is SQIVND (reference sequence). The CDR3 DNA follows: TGTGCCAGTAGTTCCCTGGTGTTCCATGAGCAGTTCTTC. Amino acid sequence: CASSSLVFHEQFF. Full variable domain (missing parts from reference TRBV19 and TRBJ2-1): DGGITQSPKYLFRKEGQNVTLSCEQNLNHDAMYWYRQDPGQGLRLIYYSQIVNDFQKGDIAEGYSVSREKKESFPLTVTSAQKNPTAFYLCASSSLVFHEQFFGPGTRLTVL.

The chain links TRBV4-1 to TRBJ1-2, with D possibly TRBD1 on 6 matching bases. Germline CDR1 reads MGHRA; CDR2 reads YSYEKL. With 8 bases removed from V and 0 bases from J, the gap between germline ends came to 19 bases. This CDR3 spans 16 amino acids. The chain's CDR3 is CASGPGDRLANYGYTF. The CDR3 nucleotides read TGCGCCAGCGGTCCTGGAGACAGGCTAGCTAACTATGGCTACACCTTC.

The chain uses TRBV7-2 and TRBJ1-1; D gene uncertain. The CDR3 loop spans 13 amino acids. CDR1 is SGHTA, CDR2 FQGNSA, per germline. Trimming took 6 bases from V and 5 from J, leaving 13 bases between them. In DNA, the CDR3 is TGTGCCAGCAGTGAAACGGGCGGGACTGAAGCTTTCTTT. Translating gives CASSETGGTEAFF.

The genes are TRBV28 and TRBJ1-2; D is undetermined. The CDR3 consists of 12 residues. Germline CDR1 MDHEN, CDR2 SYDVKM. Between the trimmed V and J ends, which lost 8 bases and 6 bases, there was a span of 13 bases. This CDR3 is CASQTLGNGYTF. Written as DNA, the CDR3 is TGTGCCAGCCAAACGTTAGGGAATGGCTACACCTTC.

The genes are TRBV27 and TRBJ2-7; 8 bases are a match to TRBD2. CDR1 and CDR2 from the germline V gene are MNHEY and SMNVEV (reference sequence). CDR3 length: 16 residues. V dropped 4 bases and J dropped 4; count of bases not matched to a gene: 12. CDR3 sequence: CASSSPGRVLSYEQYF. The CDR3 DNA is TGTGCCAGCAGTTCCCCCGGGAGGGTCCTTTCTTACGAGCAGTACTTC.

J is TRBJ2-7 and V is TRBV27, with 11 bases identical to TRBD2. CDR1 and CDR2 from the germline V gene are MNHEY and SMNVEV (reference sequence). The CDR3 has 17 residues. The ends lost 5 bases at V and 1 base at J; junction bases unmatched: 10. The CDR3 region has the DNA TGTGCCAGCAGTCGTACCGGGACTAGCGGTTCGTCCTACGAGCAGTACTTC. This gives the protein CASSRTGTSGSSYEQYF.

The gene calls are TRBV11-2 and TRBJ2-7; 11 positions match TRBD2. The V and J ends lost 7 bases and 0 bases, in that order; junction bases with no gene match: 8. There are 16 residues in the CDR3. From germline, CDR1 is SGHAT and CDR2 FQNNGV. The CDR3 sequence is CASISLAGAYSYEQYF. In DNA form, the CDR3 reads TGTGCCAGCATCTCACTAGCGGGGGCATACTCCTACGAGCAGTACTTC.

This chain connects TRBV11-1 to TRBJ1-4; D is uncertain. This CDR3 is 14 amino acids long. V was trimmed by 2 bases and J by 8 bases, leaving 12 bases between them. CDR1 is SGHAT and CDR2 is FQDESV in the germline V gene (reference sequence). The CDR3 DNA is TGTGCCAGCAGCTTAAATGGGGTCGGCGAAAAACTGTTTTTT. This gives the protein CASSLNGVGEKLFF.

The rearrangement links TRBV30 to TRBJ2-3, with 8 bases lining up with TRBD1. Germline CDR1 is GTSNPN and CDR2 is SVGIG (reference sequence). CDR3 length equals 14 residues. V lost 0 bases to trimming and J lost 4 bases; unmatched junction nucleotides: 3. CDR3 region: CAWSVGTGADTQYF. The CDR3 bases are TGTGCCTGGAGTGTAGGGACAGGCGCAGATACGCAGTATTTT.

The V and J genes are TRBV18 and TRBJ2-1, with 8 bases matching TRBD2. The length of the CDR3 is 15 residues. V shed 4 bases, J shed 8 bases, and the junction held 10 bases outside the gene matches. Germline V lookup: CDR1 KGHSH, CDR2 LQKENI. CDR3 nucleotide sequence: TGTGCCAGCTCACAGGGGAGCGGGAGCAGCGATGAGCAGTTCTTC. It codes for CASSQGSGSSDEQFF.